Listed below are T cell receptor beta chains from one sample, sequenced in a study of shared clonotypes between healthy human individuals. Sequenced by immunoSEQ multiplex PCR; TCRdb stores in-frame clones only, minus some. Among approximately 1,000,000 clones listed, about 72% were seen once. Sample: memory CD4+ T cells from PBMCs. These receptors came from a man aged 18 to 35 in good health. Some clones in this sample may be carry-over from other donors' samples. CDR3s include the opening cysteine and the closing phenylalanine or tryptophan. D genes are given only for firm matches.

CDR3 length	D gene	V gene	J gene	CDR3 protein	CDR3 DNA
11	.	TRBV28	TRBJ2-5	CASSFTETQYF	TGTGCCAGCAGTTTTACGGAGACCCAGTACTTC
16	.	TRBV5-1	TRBJ2-3	CASSLVYGGVTDTQYF	TGCGCCAGCAGCTTGGTATACGGAGGGGTCACAGATACGCAGTATTTT
16	.	TRBV18	TRBJ2-1	CASSPSVGGAYNEQFF	TGTGCCAGCTCACCTTCCGTGGGTGGGGCATACAATGAGCAGTTCTTC
15	TRBD2	TRBV7-3	TRBJ2-3	CASSRDGGRTDTQYF	TGTGCCAGCAGCCGAGATGGCGGGAGGACAGATACGCAGTATTTT
14	.	TRBV28	TRBJ2-7	CASSVIRDDVEQYF	TGTGCCAGCAGTGTAATCCGGGACGACGTCGAGCAGTACTTC
14	TRBD1	TRBV28	TRBJ2-5	CASSLTQGPGTQYF	TGTGCCAGCAGCCTCACACAGGGGCCGGGGACCCAGTACTTC
15	TRBD2	TRBV14	TRBJ2-3	CASSPSGRGIDTQYF	TGTGCCAGCAGCCCGAGCGGGAGAGGGATAGATACGCAGTATTTT
13	.	TRBV5-6	TRBJ1-2	CASSLATGGGYTF	TGTGCCAGCAGCTTGGCGACAGGTGGTGGCTACACCTTC
15	TRBD2	TRBV9	TRBJ2-7	CASSQALAGAYEQYF	TGTGCCAGCAGCCAAGCACTAGCGGGAGCCTACGAGCAGTACTTC
14	.	TRBV7-3	TRBJ2-1	CASSLTKGNNEQFF	TGTGCCAGCAGCTTAACTAAAGGGAACAATGAGCAGTTCTTC
13	.	TRBV7-9	TRBJ2-4	CASSLAAQHIQYF	TGTGCCAGCAGCTTAGCGGCCCAGCACATTCAGTACTTC
14	.	TRBV29-1	TRBJ2-7	CSVGGTFNSYEQYF	TGCAGCGTTGGTGGGACGTTTAACTCCTACGAGCAGTACTTC